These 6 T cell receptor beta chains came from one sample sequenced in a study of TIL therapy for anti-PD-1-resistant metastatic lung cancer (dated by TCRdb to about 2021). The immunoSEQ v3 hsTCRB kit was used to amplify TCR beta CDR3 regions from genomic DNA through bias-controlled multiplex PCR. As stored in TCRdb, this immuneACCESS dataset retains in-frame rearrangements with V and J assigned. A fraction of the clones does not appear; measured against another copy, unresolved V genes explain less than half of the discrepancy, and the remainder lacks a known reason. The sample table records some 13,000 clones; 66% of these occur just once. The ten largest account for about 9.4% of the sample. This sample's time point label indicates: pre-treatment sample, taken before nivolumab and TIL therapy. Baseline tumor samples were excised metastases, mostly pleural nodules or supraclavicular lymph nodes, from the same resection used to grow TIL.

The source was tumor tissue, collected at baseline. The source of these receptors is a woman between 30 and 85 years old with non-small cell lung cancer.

CDR3 coding DNA: TGTGCCATCAGTGAGTCACCGGACAGGGGAGGGATCACCGGGGAGCTGTTTTTT. Amino acid sequence: CAISESPDRGGITGELFF. The rearrangement uses TRBV10-3 and TRBJ2-2, with 9 positions matching TRBD1. Trimming took 0 bases from V and 4 from J; bases not matched to a gene: 9. CDR3 length: 18 residues. In germline, CDR1 is ENHRY, CDR2 SYGVKD.

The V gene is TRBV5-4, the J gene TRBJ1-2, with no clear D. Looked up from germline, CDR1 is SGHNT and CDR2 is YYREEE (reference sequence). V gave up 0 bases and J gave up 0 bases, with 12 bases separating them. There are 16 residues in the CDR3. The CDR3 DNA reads TGTGCCAGCAGCTTGGGATTTAACCTTCCTAACTATGGCTACACCTTC. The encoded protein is CASSLGFNLPNYGYTF.

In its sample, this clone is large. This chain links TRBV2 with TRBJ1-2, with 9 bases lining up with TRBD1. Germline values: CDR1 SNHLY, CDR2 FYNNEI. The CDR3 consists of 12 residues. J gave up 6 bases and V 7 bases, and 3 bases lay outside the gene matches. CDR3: CASTRQGDGYTF. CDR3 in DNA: TGTGCCAGCACCCGACAGGGGGATGGCTACACCTTC.

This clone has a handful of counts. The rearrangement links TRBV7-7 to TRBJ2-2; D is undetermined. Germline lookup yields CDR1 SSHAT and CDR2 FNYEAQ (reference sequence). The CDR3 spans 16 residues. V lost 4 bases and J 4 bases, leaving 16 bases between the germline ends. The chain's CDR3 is CASSSSTDPATGELFF. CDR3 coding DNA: TGTGCCAGCAGCTCCTCAACTGACCCCGCCACCGGGGAGCTGTTTTTT.

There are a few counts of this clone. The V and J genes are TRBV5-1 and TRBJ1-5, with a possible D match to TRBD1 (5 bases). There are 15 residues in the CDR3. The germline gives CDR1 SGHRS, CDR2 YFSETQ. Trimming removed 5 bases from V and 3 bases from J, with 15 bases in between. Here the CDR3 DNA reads TGCGCCAGCAGGGGAGGTGTCGGGGCCAATCAGCCCCAGCATTTT. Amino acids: CASRGGVGANQPQHF.

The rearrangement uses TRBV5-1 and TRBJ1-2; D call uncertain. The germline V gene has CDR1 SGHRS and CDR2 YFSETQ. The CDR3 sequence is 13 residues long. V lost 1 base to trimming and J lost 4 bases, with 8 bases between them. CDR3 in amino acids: CASSLSDRYGYTF. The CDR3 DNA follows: TGCGCCAGCAGCTTGTCCGACCGCTATGGCTACACCTTC. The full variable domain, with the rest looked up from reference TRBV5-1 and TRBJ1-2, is KAGVTQTPRYLIKTRGQQVTLSCSPISGHRSVSWYQQTPGQGLQFLFEYFSETQRNKGNFPGRFSGRQFSNSRSEMNVSTLELGDSALYLCASSLSDRYGYTFGSGTRLTVV.